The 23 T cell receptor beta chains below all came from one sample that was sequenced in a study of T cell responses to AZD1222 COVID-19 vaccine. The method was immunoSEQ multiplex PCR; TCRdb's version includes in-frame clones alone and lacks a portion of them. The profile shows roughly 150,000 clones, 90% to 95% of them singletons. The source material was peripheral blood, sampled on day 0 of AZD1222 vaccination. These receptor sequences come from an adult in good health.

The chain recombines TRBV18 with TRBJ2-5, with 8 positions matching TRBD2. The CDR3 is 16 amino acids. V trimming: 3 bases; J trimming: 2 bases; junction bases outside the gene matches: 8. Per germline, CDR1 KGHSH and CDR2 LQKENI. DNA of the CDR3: TGTGCCAGCTCACCTTCTACCGGGAGGGGACAAGAGACCCAGTACTTC. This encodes CASSPSTGRGQETQYF.

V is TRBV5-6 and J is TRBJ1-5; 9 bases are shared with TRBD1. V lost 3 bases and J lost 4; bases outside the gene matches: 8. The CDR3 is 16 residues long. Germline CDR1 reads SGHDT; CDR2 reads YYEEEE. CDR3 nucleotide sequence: TGTGCCAGCAGCTGGGGGACAGGGTTACGGAATCAGCCCCAGCATTTT. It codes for CASSWGTGLRNQPQHF.

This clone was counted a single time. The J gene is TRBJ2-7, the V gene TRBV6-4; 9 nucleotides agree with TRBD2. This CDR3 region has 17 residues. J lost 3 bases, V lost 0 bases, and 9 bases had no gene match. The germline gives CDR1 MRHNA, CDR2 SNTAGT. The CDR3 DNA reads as TGTGCCAGCAGTGACTCTCCAGGACTAGCGACGATCTACGAGCAGTACTTC. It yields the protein CASSDSPGLATIYEQYF.

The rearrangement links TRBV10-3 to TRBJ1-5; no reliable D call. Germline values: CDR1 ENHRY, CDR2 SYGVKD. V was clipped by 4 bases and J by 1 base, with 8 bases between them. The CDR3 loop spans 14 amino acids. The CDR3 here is CAISAGGSNQPQHF. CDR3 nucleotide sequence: TGTGCCATCAGTGCGGGAGGGAGCAATCAGCCCCAGCATTTT.

CDR3 coding DNA: TGTGCCAGCAGTTTATTTGGTGGACACACTGAAGCTTTCTTT. Its translation: CASSLFGGHTEAFF. The rearrangement links TRBV28 to TRBJ1-1; D call uncertain. From germline, CDR1 is MDHEN and CDR2 SYDVKM. V lost 1 base to trimming and J lost 3 bases, with 9 bases between them. The CDR3 has 14 amino acids.

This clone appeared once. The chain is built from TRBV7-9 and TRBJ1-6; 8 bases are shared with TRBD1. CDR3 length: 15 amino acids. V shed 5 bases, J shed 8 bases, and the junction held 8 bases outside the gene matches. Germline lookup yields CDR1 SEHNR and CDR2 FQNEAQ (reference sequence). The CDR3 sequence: CASSRSDRGHSPLHF. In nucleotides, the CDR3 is TGTGCCAGCAGCAGATCCGACAGGGGTCATTCACCCCTCCACTTT.

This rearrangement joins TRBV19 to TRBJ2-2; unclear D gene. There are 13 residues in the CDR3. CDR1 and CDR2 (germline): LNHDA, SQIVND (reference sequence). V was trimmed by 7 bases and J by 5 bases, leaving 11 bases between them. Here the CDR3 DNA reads TGTGCCAGTAAAGGGCCCATGACCGGGGAGCTGTTTTTT. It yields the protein CASKGPMTGELFF.

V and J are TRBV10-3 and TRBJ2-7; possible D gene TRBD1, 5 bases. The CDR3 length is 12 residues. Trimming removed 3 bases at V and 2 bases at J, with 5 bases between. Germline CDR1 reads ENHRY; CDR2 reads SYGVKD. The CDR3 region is CAISDRAYEQYF. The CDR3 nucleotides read TGTGCCATCAGTGACAGGGCCTACGAGCAGTACTTC.

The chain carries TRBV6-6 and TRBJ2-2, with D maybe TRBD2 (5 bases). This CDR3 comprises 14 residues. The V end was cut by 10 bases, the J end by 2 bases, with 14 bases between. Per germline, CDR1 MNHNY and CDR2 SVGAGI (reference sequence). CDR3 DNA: TGTGCCACCCGGGAAGGCGGAAACACCGGGGAGCTGTTTTTT. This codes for CATREGGNTGELFF.

The CDR3 coding sequence is TGTGCCAGCAGCTTAGCAACTAGCGGGAGGAGAAGCACCGGGGAGCTGTTTTTT. Its protein product is CASSLATSGRRSTGELFF. The V gene is TRBV7-2, the J gene TRBJ2-2; 12 bases match TRBD2. Trimming cost V 0 bases and J 4 bases; bases outside gene matches: 6. This CDR3 has 18 residues. Germline loops: CDR1 SGHTA, CDR2 FQGNSA.

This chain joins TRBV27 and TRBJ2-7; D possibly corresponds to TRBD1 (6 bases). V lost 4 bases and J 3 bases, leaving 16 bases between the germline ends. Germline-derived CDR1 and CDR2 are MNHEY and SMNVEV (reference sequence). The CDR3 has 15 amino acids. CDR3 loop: CASSYSAGAFYEQYF. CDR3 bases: TGTGCCAGCAGTTATAGTGCAGGGGCGTTCTACGAGCAGTACTTC.

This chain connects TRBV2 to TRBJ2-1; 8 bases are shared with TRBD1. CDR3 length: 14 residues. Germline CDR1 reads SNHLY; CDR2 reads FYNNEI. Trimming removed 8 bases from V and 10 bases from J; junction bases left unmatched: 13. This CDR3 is CASGRTGLDSEQFF. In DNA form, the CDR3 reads TGTGCCAGCGGTCGGACAGGGCTTGATTCGGAGCAGTTCTTC.

The CDR3 protein is CASSVGGQGANTGELFF. For the CDR3, the DNA is TGTGCCAGCAGCGTAGGGGGGCAGGGAGCGAACACCGGGGAGCTGTTTTTT. The chain uses TRBV9 and TRBJ2-2; weak D call: TRBD1 (6 bases). Deletions cut 0 bases from V and 0 bases from J, with 12 bases between. Germline CDR1 SGDLS, CDR2 YYNGEE. This CDR3 is built from 17 residues.

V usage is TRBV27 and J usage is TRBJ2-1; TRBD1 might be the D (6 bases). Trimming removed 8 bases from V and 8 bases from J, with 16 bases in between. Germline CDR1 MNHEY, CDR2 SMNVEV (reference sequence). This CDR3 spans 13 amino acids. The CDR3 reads CASRNLEGDEQFF. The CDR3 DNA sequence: TGTGCCAGCCGAAATTTAGAGGGGGATGAGCAGTTCTTC.

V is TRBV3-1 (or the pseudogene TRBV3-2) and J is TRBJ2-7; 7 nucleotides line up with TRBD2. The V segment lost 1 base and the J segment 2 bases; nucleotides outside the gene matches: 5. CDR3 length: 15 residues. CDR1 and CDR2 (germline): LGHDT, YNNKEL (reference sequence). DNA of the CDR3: TGTGCCAGCAGCCAAGGCTCCGGGACTACCTACGAGCAGTACTTC. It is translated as CASSQGSGTTYEQYF.

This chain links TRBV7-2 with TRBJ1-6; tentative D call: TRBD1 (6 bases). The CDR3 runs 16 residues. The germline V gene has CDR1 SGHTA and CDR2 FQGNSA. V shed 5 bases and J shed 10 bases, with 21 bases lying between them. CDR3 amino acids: CASSAQGPSNRSPLHF. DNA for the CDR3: TGTGCCAGCAGCGCCCAGGGGCCTAGTAACAGGTCACCCCTCCACTTT.

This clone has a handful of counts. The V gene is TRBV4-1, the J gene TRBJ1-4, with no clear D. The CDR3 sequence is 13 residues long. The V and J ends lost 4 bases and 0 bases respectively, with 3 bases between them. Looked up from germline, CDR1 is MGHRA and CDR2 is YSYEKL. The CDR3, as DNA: TGCGCCAGCAGCCTTACAACTAATGAAAAACTGTTTTTT. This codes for CASSLTTNEKLFF.

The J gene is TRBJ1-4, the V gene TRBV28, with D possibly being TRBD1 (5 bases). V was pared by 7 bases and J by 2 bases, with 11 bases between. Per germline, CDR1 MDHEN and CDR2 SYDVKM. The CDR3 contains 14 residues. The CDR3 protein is CASNSGGTNEKLFF. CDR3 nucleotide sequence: TGTGCCAGCAACTCGGGGGGGACTAATGAAAAACTGTTTTTT. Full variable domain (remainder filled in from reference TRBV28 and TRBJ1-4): DVKVTQSSRYLVKRTGEKVFLECVQDMDHENMFWYRQDPGLGLRLIYFSYDVKMKEKGDIPEGYSVSREKKERFSLILESASTNQTSMYLCASNSGGTNEKLFFGSGTQLSVL.

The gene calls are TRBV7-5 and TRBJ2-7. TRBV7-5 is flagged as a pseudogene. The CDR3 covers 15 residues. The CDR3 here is CARSSREEGTYEQYF. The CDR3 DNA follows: TGTGCCAGAAGCTCTCGAGAAGAGGGGACCTACGAGCAGTACTTC.

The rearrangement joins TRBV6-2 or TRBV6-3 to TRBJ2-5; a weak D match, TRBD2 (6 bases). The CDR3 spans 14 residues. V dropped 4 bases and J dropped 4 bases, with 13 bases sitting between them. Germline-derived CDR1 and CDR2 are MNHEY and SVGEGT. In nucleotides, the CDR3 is TGTGCCAGCAGTTCAGGCCCGGGAGTAGAGACCCAGTACTTC. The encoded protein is CASSSGPGVETQYF.

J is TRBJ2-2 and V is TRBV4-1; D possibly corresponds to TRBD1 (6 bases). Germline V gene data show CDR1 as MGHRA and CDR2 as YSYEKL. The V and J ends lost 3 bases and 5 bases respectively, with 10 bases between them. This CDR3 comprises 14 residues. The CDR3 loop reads CASSHPDRTGELFF. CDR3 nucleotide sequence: TGCGCCAGCAGCCACCCGGACAGAACCGGGGAGCTGTTTTTT.

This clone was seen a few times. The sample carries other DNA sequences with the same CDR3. CDR3 sequence reads: CASSLIATNEKLFF. As DNA, the CDR3 is TGTGCCAGCAGCTTGATTGCAACTAATGAAAAACTGTTTTTT. V usage is TRBV5-6 and J usage is TRBJ1-4; unclear D gene. From germline, CDR1 is SGHDT and CDR2 YYEEEE. The ends were cut back, 1 base at V and 0 bases at J, with 4 bases in the middle. This CDR3 contains 14 residues.

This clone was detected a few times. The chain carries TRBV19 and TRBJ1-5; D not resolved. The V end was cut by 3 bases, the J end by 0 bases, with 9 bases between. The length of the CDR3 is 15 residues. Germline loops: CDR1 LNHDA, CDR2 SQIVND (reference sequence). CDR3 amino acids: CASSILWGSNQPQHF. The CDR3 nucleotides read TGTGCCAGTAGTATTCTGTGGGGTAGCAATCAGCCCCAGCATTTT.